The rows below give T cell receptor beta chains drawn from one sample of a study of blood T cell repertoires in COVID-19. Data came from immunoSEQ multiplex PCR; TCRdb stores just in-frame clones and leaves some out. The sample gives approximately 190,000 clones, around nine tenths of which show up once; about 6.8% is in the top ten. The sequencing sample was made of peripheral blood. These receptors all stem from a middle-aged woman who had recovered from COVID-19. Both conserved end residues are part of each CDR3. D genes are given only for firm matches. Clone size, where shown, is once, few, many, or a class for clones that have expanded.

CDR3 DNA: TGTGCCAGCAATCGACGGGGGGCTGCTGACAATGAGCAGTTCTTC
CDR3 protein: CASNRRGAADNEQFF
clone size: once
V gene: TRBV25-1
J gene: TRBJ2-1
D gene: NA

CDR3 DNA: TGTGCCTGGAGCGTACCGGGCTCTGGGGCCAACGTCCTGACTTTC
CDR3 protein: CAWSVPGSGANVLTF
clone size: NA
V gene: TRBV30
J gene: TRBJ2-6
D gene: NA

CDR3 DNA: TGTGCCAGCAGCGCCGACGGGGGCACTGAAGCTTTCTTT
CDR3 protein: CASSADGGTEAFF
clone size: NA
V gene: TRBV9
J gene: TRBJ1-1
D gene: NA

CDR3 DNA: TGTGCCAGCAGCACCCCGGGCAGGGCAAAGGGCTACACCTTC
CDR3 protein: CASSTPGRAKGYTF
clone size: NA
V gene: TRBV11-1
J gene: TRBJ1-2
D gene: NA

CDR3 DNA: TGTGCCAGCAGTTTAGGGACTAGCGGGCCCTACGAGCAGTACTTC
CDR3 protein: CASSLGTSGPYEQYF
clone size: NA
V gene: TRBV28
J gene: TRBJ2-7
D gene: TRBD2

CDR3 DNA: TGTGCCAGCAGCTTAGCGAGGGAGGAGCAGACTGAAGCTTTCTTT
CDR3 protein: CASSLAREEQTEAFF
clone size: NA
V gene: TRBV7-9
J gene: TRBJ1-1
D gene: NA

CDR3 DNA: TGCGCCAGCAGCCAAGGCACAGGGGGCATGAACGAGCAGTACTTC
CDR3 protein: CASSQGTGGMNEQYF
clone size: NA
V gene: TRBV4-3
J gene: TRBJ2-7
D gene: TRBD1

CDR3 DNA: TGTGCCAGCAGTGTGGGGAGGACTAATGAAAAACTGTTTTTT
CDR3 protein: CASSVGRTNEKLFF
clone size: few
V gene: TRBV2
J gene: TRBJ1-4
D gene: NA

CDR3 DNA: TGTGCCAGCAGTTTAACGGGGGTTCCTGAAGCTTTCTTT
CDR3 protein: CASSLTGVPEAFF
clone size: NA
V gene: TRBV27
J gene: TRBJ1-1
D gene: NA

CDR3 DNA: TGTGCCAGCAGCCCCCAGGCGGGGAGCTCCTACGAGCAGTACTTC
CDR3 protein: CASSPQAGSSYEQYF
clone size: NA
V gene: TRBV7-2
J gene: TRBJ2-7
D gene: NA

CDR3 DNA: TGTGCCAGCAGCTTAGCCCCACTGCTTTCTGGGGCCAACGTCCTGACTTTC
CDR3 protein: CASSLAPLLSGANVLTF
clone size: NA
V gene: TRBV7-2
J gene: TRBJ2-6
D gene: NA

CDR3 DNA: TGTGCCAGCAGCTTCGCGGGAGGGGGCTACGAGCAGTACTTC
CDR3 protein: CASSFAGGGYEQYF
clone size: NA
V gene: TRBV7-2
J gene: TRBJ2-7
D gene: TRBD2

CDR3 DNA: TGTGCCAGCAGTTTAGGATCAGGGGGTGGCTACACCTTC
CDR3 protein: CASSLGSGGGYTF
clone size: NA
V gene: TRBV12-3/TRBV12-4
J gene: TRBJ1-2
D gene: TRBD1

CDR3 DNA: TGTGCCAGCAGCTTAGCCGTAGCGGGGAAAGGCAATGAGCAGTTCTTC
CDR3 protein: CASSLAVAGKGNEQFF
clone size: NA
V gene: TRBV7-9
J gene: TRBJ2-1
D gene: TRBD2

CDR3 DNA: TGTGCCACCGAGCCGGGTCATGGCTTAGGTGACTATGGCTACACCTTC
CDR3 protein: CATEPGHGLGDYGYTF
clone size: NA
V gene: TRBV10-3
J gene: TRBJ1-2
D gene: NA

CDR3 DNA: TGTGCCAGCAGCTCCACTAGCGGGAGGGCCGCAGATACGCAGTATTTT
CDR3 protein: CASSSTSGRAADTQYF
clone size: NA
V gene: TRBV11-2
J gene: TRBJ2-3
D gene: TRBD2

CDR3 DNA: TGTGCCAGTAGTATTCGCCTAGCGGGAGTTAACAATGAGCAGTTCTTC
CDR3 protein: CASSIRLAGVNNEQFF
clone size: NA
V gene: TRBV19
J gene: TRBJ2-1
D gene: TRBD2

CDR3 DNA: TGTGCCAGTAGTTGGATGGGGCTAACAGATACGCAGTATTTT
CDR3 protein: CASSWMGLTDTQYF
clone size: NA
V gene: TRBV19
J gene: TRBJ2-3
D gene: NA

CDR3 DNA: TGTGCCAGCAGGGAAACCGGGACAGGGAGCAATCAGCCCCAGCATTTT
CDR3 protein: CASRETGTGSNQPQHF
clone size: NA
V gene: TRBV5-8
J gene: TRBJ1-5
D gene: TRBD1

CDR3 DNA: TGCGCCAGCAGTGCCGGGGGACTAGCGGGGGGCAATGAGCAGTTCTTC
CDR3 protein: CASSAGGLAGGNEQFF
clone size: NA
V gene: TRBV5-1
J gene: TRBJ2-1
D gene: TRBD2

CDR3 DNA: TGTGCCAGTAGTACAACAGGGTTAAGGGCTTTCTTT
CDR3 protein: CASSTTGLRAFF
clone size: NA
V gene: TRBV19
J gene: TRBJ1-1
D gene: NA

CDR3 DNA: TGTGCCACCAGTGATTTGGGGCAGGATCAGCCCCAGCATTTT
CDR3 protein: CATSDLGQDQPQHF
clone size: NA
V gene: TRBV24-1
J gene: TRBJ1-5
D gene: NA

CDR3 DNA: TGTGCCAGTAGCCCTACCAATTCACCCCTCCACTTT
CDR3 protein: CASSPTNSPLHF
clone size: once
V gene: TRBV19
J gene: TRBJ1-6
D gene: NA

CDR3 DNA: TGCAGTGCTAGTCACCTCGCGGGAGGGACCTACGAGCAGTACTTC
CDR3 protein: CSASHLAGGTYEQYF
clone size: NA
V gene: TRBV20-1
J gene: TRBJ2-7
D gene: TRBD2

CDR3 DNA: TGTGCCAGCAGCTTCGAGCCCCAGCATTTT
CDR3 protein: CASSFEPQHF
clone size: NA
V gene: TRBV5-4
J gene: TRBJ1-5
D gene: NA

CDR3 DNA: TGTGCCAGTAGCGCAGCTCGACTAGCGGGGGGGCCCTACGAGCAGTACTTC
CDR3 protein: CASSAARLAGGPYEQYF
clone size: NA
V gene: TRBV19
J gene: TRBJ2-7
D gene: TRBD2

CDR3 DNA: TGTGCCAGCAGTACCCAAGGCGGGCTCACGGACAATGAGCAGTTCTTC
CDR3 protein: CASSTQGGLTDNEQFF
clone size: NA
V gene: TRBV2
J gene: TRBJ2-1
D gene: NA

CDR3 DNA: TGTGCCAGCTCACCCGACTTCGATAGCAATCAGCCCCAGCATTTT
CDR3 protein: CASSPDFDSNQPQHF
clone size: NA
V gene: TRBV18
J gene: TRBJ1-5
D gene: NA

CDR3 DNA: TGTGCCAGCAGCCAAGACGCGGCGGGACCCAACTCCGGGGAGCTGTTTTTT
CDR3 protein: CASSQDAAGPNSGELFF
clone size: NA
V gene: TRBV14
J gene: TRBJ2-2
D gene: NA

CDR3 DNA: TGTGCCAGTGTAAACCGCCTTGACAGGCCCTATAGCAATCAGCCCCAGCATTTT
CDR3 protein: CASVNRLDRPYSNQPQHF
clone size: once
V gene: TRBV19
J gene: TRBJ1-5
D gene: NA

CDR3 DNA: TGTGCCACCGCGGCCGGGATAAAGTGGGATGGCTACACCTTC
CDR3 protein: CATAAGIKWDGYTF
clone size: NA
V gene: TRBV15
J gene: TRBJ1-2
D gene: NA

CDR3 DNA: TGCGCCAGCAGGGCCGGGACAGCCACTAACTATGGCTACACCTTC
CDR3 protein: CASRAGTATNYGYTF
clone size: NA
V gene: TRBV5-1
J gene: TRBJ1-2
D gene: TRBD1